This T cell receptor (beta chain) is from a study of T cell changes during pregnancy in multiple sclerosis. With V trimmed by 1 base and J by 3 bases, 3 bases remained unmatched. The CDR3 totals 15 residues. Germline assignment: CDR1 MNHNS and CDR2 SASEGT. Only in-frame clones appear in the TCRdb table, and some are missing; sequencing was by immunoSEQ multiplex PCR. The repertoire holds approximately 70,000 clones, with around 90% as singletons. The V and J genes are TRBV6-1 and TRBJ2-7; the match to TRBD2 covers 10 bases. This clonotype originated in a female donor in good health, enrolled as a control in a pregnancy study. Sequenced material: peripheral blood, taken in the second trimester of pregnancy. The CDR3 nucleotides read TGTGCCAGCAGTGAAGAGTCTAGCGGGAGCTACGAGCAGTACTTC. Translating gives CASSEESSGSYEQYF.